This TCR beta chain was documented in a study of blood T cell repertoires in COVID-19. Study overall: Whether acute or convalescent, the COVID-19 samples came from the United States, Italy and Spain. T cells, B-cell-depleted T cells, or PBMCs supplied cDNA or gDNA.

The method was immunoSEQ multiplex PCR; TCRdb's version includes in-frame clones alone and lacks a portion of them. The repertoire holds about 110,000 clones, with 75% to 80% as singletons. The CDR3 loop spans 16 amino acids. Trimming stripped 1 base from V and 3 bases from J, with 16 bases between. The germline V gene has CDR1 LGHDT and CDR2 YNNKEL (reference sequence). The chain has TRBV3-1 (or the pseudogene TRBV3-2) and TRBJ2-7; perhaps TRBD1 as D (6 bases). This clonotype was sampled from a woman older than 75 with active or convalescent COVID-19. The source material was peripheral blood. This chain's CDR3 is CASSQGRYRRGYEQYF. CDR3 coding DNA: TGTGCCAGCAGCCAAGGACGTTATCGCAGGGGCTACGAGCAGTACTTC.